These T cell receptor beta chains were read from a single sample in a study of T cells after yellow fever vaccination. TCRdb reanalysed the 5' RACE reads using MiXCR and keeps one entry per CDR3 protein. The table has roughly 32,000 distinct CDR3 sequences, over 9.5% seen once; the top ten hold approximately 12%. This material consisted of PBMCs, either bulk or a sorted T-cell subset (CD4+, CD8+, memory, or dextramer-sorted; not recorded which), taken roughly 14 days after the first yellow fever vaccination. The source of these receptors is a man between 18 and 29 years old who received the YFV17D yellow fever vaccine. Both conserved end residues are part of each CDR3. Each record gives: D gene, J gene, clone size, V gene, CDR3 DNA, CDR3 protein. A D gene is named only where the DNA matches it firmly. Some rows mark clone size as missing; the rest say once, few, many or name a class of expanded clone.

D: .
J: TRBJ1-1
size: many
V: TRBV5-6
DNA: TGTGCCAGCAGCTTGGGGCAGGGCGGGTTGCGCACTGAAGCTTTCTTT
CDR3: CASSLGQGGLRTEAFF

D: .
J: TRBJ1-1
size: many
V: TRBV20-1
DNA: TGCAGTGCTAGAGATCGGTTTCAGAACACTGAAGCTTTCTTT
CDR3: CSARDRFQNTEAFF

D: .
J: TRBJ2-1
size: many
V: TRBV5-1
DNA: TGCGCCAGCAGCTTGTTTGGGGCCGCGGGCCGCAGCTCCTACAATGAGCAGTTCTTC
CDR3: CASSLFGAAGRSSYNEQFF

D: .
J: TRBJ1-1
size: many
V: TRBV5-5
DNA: TGTGCCAGCAGCTTGGCCCCAGCGTACACTGAAGCTTTCTTT
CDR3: CASSLAPAYTEAFF

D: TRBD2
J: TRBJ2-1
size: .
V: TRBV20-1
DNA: TGCAGTGCTACCCACGGGGGGGCAGGAAATGAGCAGTTCTTC
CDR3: CSATHGGAGNEQFF

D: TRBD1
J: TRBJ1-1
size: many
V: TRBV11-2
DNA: TGTGCCAGCAGCTGGGGGGGGACAGGGGCGAACACTGAAGCTTTCTTT
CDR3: CASSWGGTGANTEAFF

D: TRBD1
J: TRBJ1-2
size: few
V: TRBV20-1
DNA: TGCAGTGCTAGCTTGGACAGGGTCCCGGATGGCTACACCTTC
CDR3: CSASLDRVPDGYTF

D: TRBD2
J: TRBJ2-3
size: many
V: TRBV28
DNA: TGTGCCAGCAGGGACGGGGGGGACACAGATACGCAGTATTTT
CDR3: CASRDGGDTDTQYF

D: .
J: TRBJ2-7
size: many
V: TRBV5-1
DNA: TGCGCCAGCAGCTTGGAAGGCGGGGAGATCTACGAGCAGTACTTC
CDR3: CASSLEGGEIYEQYF

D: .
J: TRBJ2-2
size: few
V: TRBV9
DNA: TGTGCCAGCAGCGTAGGCGTCTTTTCCACCGGGGAGCTGTTTTTT
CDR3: CASSVGVFSTGELFF

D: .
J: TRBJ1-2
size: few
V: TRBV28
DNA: TGTGCCAGCAGTTCCGCTAGGTGGGCAGCCAGCTATGGCTACACCTTC
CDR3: CASSSARWAASYGYTF

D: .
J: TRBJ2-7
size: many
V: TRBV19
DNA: TGTGCCAGTAGTATAGAGGGGACCTACGAGCAGTACTTC
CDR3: CASSIEGTYEQYF

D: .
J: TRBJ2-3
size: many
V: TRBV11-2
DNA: TGTGCCAGCAGCTTAGGCCGTACAGATACGCAGTATTTT
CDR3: CASSLGRTDTQYF

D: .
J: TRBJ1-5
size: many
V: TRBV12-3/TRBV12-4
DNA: TGTGCCAGCAGTTTAGCGGGCGGGGGGCAGCATTTT
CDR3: CASSLAGGGQHF

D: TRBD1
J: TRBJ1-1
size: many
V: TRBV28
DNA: TGTGCCAGCAGCACAGGGGGGGGTCGGGGCACTGAAGCTTTCTTT
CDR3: CASSTGGGRGTEAFF

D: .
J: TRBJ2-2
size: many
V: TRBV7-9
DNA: TGTGCCAGCAGCTTATCAGGGGTACTTAGCACCGGGGAGCTGTTTTTT
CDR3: CASSLSGVLSTGELFF

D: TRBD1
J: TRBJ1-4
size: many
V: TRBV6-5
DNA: TGTGCCAGCAGTTACGGGACAGGGGGAGAAAAACTGTTTTTT
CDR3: CASSYGTGGEKLFF

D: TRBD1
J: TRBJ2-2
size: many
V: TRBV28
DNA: TGTGCCACCCTTCCCGGTGACAGGGACACCGGGGAGCTGTTTTTT
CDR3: CATLPGDRDTGELFF

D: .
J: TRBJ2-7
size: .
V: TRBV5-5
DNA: TGTGCCAGGGGCCCCGGGACACTCGGCTACGAGCAGTACTTC
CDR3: CARGPGTLGYEQYF

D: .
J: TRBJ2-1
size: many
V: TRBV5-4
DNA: TGTGCCAGCAGCTCCAGCCGGAGGGGAAACAATGAGCAGTTCTTC
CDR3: CASSSSRRGNNEQFF

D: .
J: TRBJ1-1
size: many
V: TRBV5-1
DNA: TGCGCCAGCAGCTTGATGTCAGTACCTATCATGAACACTGAAGCTTTCTTT
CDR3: CASSLMSVPIMNTEAFF

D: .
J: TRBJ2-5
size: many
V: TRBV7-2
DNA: TGTGCCAGCAGCTTACAGCCCGCGGGGACCCAGTACTTC
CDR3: CASSLQPAGTQYF

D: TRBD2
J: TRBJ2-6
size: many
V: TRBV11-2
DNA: TGTGCCAGCAGCTGGCCTGGGACTAGCGGCTCTGGGGCCAACGTCCTGACTTTC
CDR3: CASSWPGTSGSGANVLTF

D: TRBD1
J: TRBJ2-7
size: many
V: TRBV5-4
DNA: TGTGCCAGCAGCCTACCTGGGACAGGGACATACGAGCAGTACTTC
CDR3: CASSLPGTGTYEQYF

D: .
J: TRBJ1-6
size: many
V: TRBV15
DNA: TGTGCCACCAGCAAAGGACTCCCCTCGGATTCACCCCTCCACTTT
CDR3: CATSKGLPSDSPLHF

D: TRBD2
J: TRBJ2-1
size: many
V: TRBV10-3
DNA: TGTGCCATCAGTGAGTCAAGAGCGGGGGGTATGAGTGAGCAGTTCTTC
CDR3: CAISESRAGGMSEQFF

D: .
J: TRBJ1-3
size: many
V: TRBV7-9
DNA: TGTGCCAGCAGCCAGACAGGAAACACCATATATTTT
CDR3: CASSQTGNTIYF

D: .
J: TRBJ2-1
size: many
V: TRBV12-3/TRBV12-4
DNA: TGTGCCAGCACTCGAGGGCCATCGAACGAGCAGTTCTTC
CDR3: CASTRGPSNEQFF

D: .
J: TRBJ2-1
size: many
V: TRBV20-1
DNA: TGCAGTGCCGAGGGTAATGAGCAGTTCTTC
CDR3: CSAEGNEQFF

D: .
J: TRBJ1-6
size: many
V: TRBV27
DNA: TGTGCCAGCAGACTTACCTTCGGGAATAATTCACCCCTCCACTTT
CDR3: CASRLTFGNNSPLHF

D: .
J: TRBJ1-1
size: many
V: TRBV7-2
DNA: TGTGCCAGCAGCCAGGACATGAACACTGAAGCTTTCTTT
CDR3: CASSQDMNTEAFF

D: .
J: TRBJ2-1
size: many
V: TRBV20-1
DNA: TGCAGTGCTCTCATGCATGAGCAGTTCTTC
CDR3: CSALMHEQFF

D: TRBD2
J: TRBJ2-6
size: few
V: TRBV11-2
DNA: TGTGCCAGCAGCCCTGTTGGAGCGGGGGGTGGTGGGGCCAACGTCCTGACTTTC
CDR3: CASSPVGAGGGGANVLTF

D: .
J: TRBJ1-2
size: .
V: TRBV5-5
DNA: TGTGCCAGCAGCTCAGGGCTCTATTGCTACACCTTC
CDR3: CASSSGLYCYTF

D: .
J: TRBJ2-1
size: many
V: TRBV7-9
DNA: TGTGCCAGCAGCTTATTTTCCGGGGGGCCTTCAACTTACAATGAGCAGTTCTTC
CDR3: CASSLFSGGPSTYNEQFF

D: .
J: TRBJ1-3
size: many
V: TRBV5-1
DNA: TGCGCCAGCAGCAGCCAAACAGGGTCTGGAAACACCATATATTTT
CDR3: CASSSQTGSGNTIYF

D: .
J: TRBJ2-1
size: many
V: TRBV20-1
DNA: TGCAGTGCTATGCCTGGACGGGGATCCTACAATGAGCAGTTCTTC
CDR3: CSAMPGRGSYNEQFF

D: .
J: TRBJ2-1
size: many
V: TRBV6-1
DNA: TGTGCCAGCAGCCCCCAGGGTAGCCATGAGCAGTTCTTC
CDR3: CASSPQGSHEQFF

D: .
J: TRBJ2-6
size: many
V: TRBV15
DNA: TGTGCCACCAGCAGAGATCTAGGGGACTCTGGGGCCAACGTCCTGACTTTC
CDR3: CATSRDLGDSGANVLTF

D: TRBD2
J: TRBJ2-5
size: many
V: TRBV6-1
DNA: TGTGCCAGCAGTGAACTAGCGGGGACCCAAGAGACCCAGTACTTC
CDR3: CASSELAGTQETQYF

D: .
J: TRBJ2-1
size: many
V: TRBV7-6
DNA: TGTGCCAGCAGCTTTGGCTATGAGCAGTTCTTC
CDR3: CASSFGYEQFF

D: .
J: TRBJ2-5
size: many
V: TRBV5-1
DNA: TGCGCCAGCAGCCGACTGGGTGTCCAAGAGACCCAGTACTTC
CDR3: CASSRLGVQETQYF

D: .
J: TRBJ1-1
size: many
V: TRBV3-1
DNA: TGTGCCAGCAGCCCCCGGGGCAGGAGGGCTTTCTTT
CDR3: CASSPRGRRAFF

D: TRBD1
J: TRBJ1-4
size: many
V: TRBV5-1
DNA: TGCGCCAGCAGCACGGGACAGGGAAATGAAAAACTGTTTTTT
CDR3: CASSTGQGNEKLFF

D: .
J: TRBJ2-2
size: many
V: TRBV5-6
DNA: TGTGCCAGTACGCACACCGGGGAGCTGTTTTTT
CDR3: CASTHTGELFF

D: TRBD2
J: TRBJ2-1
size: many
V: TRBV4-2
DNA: TGTGCCAGCAGCACAGCGGGGGGGCGAGAGCAGTTCTTC
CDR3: CASSTAGGREQFF

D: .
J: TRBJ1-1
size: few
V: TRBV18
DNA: TGTGCCAGCTCATTCCTGGCCAATCAGGCGAACACTGAAGCTTTCTTT
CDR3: CASSFLANQANTEAFF

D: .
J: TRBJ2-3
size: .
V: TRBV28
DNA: TGTGCCAGCAACTCCTTGGGGGTTTTTAGGGCAGATACGCAGTATTTT
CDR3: CASNSLGVFRADTQYF

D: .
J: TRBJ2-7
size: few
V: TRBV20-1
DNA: TGCAGTGCTATGGGGGAACGTTGGGGATCTCTACGTGAGCAGTACTTC
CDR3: CSAMGERWGSLREQYF

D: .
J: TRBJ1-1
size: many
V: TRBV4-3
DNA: TGCGCCAGCAGCCAAGATAGCCGGGTTCAAGCTTTCTTT
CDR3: CASSQDSRVQAFF

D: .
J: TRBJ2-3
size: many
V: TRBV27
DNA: TGTGCCAGCAGTTTTCGGGGAATTGTCACAGATACGCAGTATTTT
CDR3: CASSFRGIVTDTQYF

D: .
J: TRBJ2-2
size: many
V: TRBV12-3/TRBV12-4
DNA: TGTGCCAGCAGTCGATCCACCGGGGAGCTGTTTTTT
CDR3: CASSRSTGELFF

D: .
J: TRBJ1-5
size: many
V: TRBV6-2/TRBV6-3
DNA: TGTGCCAGCGCAACGGCTAGCAATCAGCCCCAGCATTTT
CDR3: CASATASNQPQHF

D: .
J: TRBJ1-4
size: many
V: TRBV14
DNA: TGTGCCAGCAGCCAAGATCTCGCCCTCGACGGTTCGGGGGAAAAACTGTTTTTT
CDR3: CASSQDLALDGSGEKLFF

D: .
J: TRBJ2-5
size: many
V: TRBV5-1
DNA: TGCGCCAGCGGAACCGGGACCAAAACAGGAGAGACCCAGTACTTC
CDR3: CASGTGTKTGETQYF

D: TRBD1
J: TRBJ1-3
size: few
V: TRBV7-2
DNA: TGTGCCAGCAGCGGACGACAGGGGGCGACCGGAAACACCATATATTTT
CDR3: CASSGRQGATGNTIYF